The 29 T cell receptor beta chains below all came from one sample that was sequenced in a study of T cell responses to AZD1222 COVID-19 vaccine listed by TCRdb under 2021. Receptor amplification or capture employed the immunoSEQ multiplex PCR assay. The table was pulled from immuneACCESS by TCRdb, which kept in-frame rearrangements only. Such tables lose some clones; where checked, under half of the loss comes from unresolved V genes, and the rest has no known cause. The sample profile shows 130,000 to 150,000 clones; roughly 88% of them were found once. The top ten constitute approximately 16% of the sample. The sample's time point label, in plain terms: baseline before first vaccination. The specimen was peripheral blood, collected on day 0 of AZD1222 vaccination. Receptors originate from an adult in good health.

The chain's CDR3 is CASSDVLGTQYF. The DNA for the CDR3 is TGTGCCAGCAGTGACGTACTGGGGACCCAGTACTTC. The rearrangement uses TRBV6-4 and TRBJ2-5; D is unclear. Trimming shortened V by 2 bases and J by 7 bases, and 8 bases separated the two germline ends. The CDR3 spans 12 residues. Germline V gene data show CDR1 as MRHNA and CDR2 as SNTAGT.

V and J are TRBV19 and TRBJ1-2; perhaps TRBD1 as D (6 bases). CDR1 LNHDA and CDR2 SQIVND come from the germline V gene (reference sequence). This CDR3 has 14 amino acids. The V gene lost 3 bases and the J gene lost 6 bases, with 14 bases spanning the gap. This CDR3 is CASSMGALVHGYTF. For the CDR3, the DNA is TGTGCCAGTAGTATGGGGGCCTTGGTCCATGGCTACACCTTC. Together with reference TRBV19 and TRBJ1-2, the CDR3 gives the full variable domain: DGGITQSPKYLFRKEGQNVTLSCEQNLNHDAMYWYRQDPGQGLRLIYYSQIVNDFQKGDIAEGYSVSREKKESFPLTVTSAQKNPTAFYLCASSMGALVHGYTFGSGTRLTVV.

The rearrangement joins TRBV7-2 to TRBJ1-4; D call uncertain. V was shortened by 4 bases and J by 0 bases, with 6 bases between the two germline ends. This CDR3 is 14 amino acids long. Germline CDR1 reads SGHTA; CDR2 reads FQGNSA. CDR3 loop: CASSSTTTNEKLFF. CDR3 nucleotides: TGTGCCAGCAGCTCGACGACAACTAATGAAAAACTGTTTTTT.

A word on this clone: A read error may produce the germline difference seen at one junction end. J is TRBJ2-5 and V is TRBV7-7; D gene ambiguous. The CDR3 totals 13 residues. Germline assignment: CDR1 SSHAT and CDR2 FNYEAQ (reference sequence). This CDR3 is CASSLGYQETQYF. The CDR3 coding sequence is TGTGCTAGCAGCTTAGGGTACCAAGAGACCCAGTACTTC.

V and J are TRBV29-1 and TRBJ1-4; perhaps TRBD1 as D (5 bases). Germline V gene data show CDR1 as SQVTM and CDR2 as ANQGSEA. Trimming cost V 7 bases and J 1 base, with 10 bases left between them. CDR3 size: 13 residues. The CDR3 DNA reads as TGCAGCGCCCAGAGGGGAACTAATGAAAAACTGTTTTTT. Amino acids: CSAQRGTNEKLFF.

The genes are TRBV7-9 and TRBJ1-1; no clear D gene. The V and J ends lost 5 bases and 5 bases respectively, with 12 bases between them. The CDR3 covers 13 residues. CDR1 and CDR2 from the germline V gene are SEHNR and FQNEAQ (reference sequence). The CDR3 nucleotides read TGTGCCAGCAGCGCCCCAGCAGGTACTGAAGCTTTCTTT. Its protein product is CASSAPAGTEAFF.

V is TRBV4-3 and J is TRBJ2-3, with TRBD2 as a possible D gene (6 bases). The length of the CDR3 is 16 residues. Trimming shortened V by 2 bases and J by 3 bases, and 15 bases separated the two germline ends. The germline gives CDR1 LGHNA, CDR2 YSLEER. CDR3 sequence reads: CASSQNPSGPTDTQYF. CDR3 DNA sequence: TGCGCCAGCAGCCAAAACCCCAGCGGGCCTACAGATACGCAGTATTTT.

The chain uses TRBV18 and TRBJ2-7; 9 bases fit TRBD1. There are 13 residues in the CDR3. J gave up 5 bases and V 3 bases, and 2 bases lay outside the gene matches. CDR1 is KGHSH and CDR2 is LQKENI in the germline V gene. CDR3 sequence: CASSPGTGNEQYF. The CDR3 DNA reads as TGTGCCAGCTCACCGGGGACAGGGAACGAGCAGTACTTC.

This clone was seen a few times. CDR3 sequence reads: CASSYGRGQGYNEQFF. The CDR3, as DNA: TGTGCCAGCAGCTATGGAAGGGGACAGGGGTACAATGAGCAGTTCTTC. V usage is TRBV25-1 and J usage is TRBJ2-1; 10 bases line up with TRBD1. The CDR3 loop spans 16 amino acids. Trimming took 6 bases from V and 4 from J; bases not matched to a gene: 9. The germline gives CDR1 MGHDK, CDR2 SYGVNS.

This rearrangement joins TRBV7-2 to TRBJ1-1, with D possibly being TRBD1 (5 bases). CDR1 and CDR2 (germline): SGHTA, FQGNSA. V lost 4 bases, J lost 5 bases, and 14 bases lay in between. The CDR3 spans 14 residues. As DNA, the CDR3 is TGTGCCAGCAGCTCGATAATACCAGGGACTGAAGCTTTCTTT. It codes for CASSSIIPGTEAFF.

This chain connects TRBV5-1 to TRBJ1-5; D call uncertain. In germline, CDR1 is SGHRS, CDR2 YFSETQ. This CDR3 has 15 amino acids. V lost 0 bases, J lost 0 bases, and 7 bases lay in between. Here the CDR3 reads CASSLGFPSNQPQHF. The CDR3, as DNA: TGCGCCAGCAGCTTGGGGTTTCCTAGCAATCAGCCCCAGCATTTT.

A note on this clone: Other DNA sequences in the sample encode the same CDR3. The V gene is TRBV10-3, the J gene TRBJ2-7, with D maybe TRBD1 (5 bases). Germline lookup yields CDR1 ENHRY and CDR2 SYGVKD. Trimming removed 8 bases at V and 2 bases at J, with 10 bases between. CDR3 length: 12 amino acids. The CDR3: CAIGAGTYEQYF. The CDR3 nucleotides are TGTGCCATCGGGGCAGGAACCTACGAGCAGTACTTC.

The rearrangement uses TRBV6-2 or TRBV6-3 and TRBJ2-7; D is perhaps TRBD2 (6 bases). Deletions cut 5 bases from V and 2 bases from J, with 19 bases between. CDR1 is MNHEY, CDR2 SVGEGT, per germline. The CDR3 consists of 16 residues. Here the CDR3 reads CASSPRFGGYPYEQYF. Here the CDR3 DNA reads TGTGCCAGCAGTCCCCGTTTCGGGGGATACCCCTACGAGCAGTACTTC.

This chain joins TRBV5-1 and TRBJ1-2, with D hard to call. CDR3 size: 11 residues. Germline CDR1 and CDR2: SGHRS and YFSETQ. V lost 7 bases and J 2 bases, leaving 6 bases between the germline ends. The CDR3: CASGDNYGYTF. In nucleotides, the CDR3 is TGCGCCAGCGGTGACAACTATGGCTACACCTTC.

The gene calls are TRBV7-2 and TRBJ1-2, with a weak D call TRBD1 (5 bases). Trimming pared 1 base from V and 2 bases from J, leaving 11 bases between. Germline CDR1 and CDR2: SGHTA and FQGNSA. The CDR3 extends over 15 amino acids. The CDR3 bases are TGTGCCAGCAGCTTAGAGGGACGACCGAACTATGGCTACACCTTC. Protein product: CASSLEGRPNYGYTF. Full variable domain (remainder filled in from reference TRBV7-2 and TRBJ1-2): GAGVSQSPSNKVTEKGKDVELRCDPISGHTALYWYRQSLGQGLEFLIYFQGNSAPDKSGLPSDRFSAERTGGSVSTLTIQRTQQEDSAVYLCASSLEGRPNYGYTFGSGTRLTVV.

In DNA form, the CDR3 reads TGTGCCAGCACCGGGGGGCTAAGCTCCTACAATGAGCAGTTCTTC. Translated: CASTGGLSSYNEQFF. The gene calls are TRBV9 and TRBJ2-1; possible D gene TRBD2, 7 bases. This CDR3 is 15 amino acids long. The germline V gene has CDR1 SGDLS and CDR2 YYNGEE. The V end lost 6 bases, the J end lost 0 bases, and 13 bases lay between the germline ends. Full variable domain (outside the CDR3, taken from reference TRBV9 and TRBJ2-1): DSGVTQTPKHLITATGQRVTLRCSPRSGDLSVYWYQQSLDQGLQFLIQYYNGEERAKGNILERFSAQQFPDLHSELNLSSLELGDSALYFCASTGGLSSYNEQFFGPGTRLTVL.

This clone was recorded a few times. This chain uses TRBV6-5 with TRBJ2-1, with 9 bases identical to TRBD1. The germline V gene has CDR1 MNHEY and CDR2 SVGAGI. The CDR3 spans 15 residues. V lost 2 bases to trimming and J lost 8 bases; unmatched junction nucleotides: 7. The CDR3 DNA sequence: TGTGCCAGCAGTTACCGAACAGGGGGCACGGATGAGCAGTTCTTC. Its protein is CASSYRTGGTDEQFF.

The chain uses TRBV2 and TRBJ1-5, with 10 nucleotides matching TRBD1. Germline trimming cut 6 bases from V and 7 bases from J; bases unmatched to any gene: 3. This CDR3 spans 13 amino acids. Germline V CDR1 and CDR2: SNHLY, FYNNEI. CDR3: CASSGTGEQPQHF. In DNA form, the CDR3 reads TGTGCCAGCAGCGGGACAGGGGAGCAGCCCCAGCATTTT.

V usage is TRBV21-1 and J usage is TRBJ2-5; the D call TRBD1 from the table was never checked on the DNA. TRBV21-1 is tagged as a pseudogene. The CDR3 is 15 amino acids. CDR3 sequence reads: CASSKNGQEKGAQYF. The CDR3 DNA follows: TGTGCCAGCAGCAAAAACGGACAGGAGAAAGGGGCCCAGTACTTC.

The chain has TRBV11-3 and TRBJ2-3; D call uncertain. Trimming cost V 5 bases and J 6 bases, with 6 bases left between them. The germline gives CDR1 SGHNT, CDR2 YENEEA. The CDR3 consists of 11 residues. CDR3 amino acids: CASSNKDTQYF. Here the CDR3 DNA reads TGTGCCAGCAGCAATAAGGATACGCAGTATTTT.

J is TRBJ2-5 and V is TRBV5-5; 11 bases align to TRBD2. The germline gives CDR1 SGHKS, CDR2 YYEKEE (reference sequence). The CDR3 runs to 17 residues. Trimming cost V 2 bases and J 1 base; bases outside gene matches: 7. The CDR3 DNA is TGTGCCAGCAGCTTCCGGGTAGCGGGGGGGCCCCAAGAGACCCAGTACTTC. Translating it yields CASSFRVAGGPQETQYF.

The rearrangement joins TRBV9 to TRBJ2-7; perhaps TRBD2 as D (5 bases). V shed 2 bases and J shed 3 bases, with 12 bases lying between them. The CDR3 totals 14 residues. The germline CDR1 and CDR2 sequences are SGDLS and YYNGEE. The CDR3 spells CASSVSLAGYEQYF. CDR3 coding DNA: TGTGCCAGCAGCGTCAGCCTAGCTGGCTACGAGCAGTACTTC.

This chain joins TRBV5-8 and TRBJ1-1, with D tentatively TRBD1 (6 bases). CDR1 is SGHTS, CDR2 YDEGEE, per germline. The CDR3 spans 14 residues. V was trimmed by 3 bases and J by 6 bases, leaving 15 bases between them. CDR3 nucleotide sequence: TGTGCCAGCAGCTCCGCCTACAGGGCCGCTGAAGCTTTCTTT. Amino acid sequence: CASSSAYRAAEAFF.

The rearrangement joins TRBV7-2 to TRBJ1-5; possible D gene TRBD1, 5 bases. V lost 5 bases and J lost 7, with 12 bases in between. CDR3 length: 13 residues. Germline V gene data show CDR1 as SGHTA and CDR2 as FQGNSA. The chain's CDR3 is CASSPNRGQPQHF. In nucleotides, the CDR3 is TGTGCCAGCAGCCCGAACCGGGGCCAGCCCCAGCATTTT.

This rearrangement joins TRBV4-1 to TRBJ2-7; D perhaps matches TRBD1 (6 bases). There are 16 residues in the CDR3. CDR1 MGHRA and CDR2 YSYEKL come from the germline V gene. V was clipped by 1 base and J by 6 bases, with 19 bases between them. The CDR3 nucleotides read TGCGCCAGCAGCCAAGCAGTCATAAGGGGGACGATCGAGCAGTACTTC. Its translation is CASSQAVIRGTIEQYF.

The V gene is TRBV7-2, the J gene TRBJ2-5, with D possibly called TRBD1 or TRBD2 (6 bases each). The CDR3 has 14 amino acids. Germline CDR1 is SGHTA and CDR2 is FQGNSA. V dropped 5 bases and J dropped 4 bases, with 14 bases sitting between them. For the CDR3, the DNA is TGTGCCAGCAGCGTTAATGGGGGGCCAGAGACCCAGTACTTC. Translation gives CASSVNGGPETQYF.

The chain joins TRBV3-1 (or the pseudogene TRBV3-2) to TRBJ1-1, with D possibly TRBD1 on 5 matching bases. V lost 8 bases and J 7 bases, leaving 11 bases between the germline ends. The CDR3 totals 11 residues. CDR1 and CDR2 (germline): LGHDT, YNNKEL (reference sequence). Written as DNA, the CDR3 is TGTGCCAGCGGGGGTCCGAGTGAAGCTTTCTTT. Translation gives CASGGPSEAFF.

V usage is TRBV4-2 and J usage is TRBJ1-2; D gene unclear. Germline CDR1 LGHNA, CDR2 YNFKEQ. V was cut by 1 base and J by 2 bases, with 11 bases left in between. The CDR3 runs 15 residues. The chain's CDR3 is CASSQAEAENYGYTF. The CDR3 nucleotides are TGTGCCAGCAGCCAAGCTGAGGCGGAGAACTATGGCTACACCTTC.

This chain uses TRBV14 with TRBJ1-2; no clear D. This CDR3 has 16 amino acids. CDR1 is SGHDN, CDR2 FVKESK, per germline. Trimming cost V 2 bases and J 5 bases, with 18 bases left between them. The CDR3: CASSQSTFFGEYGYTF. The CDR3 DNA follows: TGTGCCAGCAGCCAAAGCACCTTTTTCGGGGAATATGGCTACACCTTC.